This T cell receptor (beta chain) was sequenced in a study of Ad26.COV2.S vaccination and SARS-CoV-2 variants. Study summary: Enrolled in COV1001, the donor was in the Ad26.COV2.S trial arm, which received the vaccine. Ad26.COV2.S shots went into the muscle once or twice, 56 days apart.

Treatment meaning: 19 received Ad26.COV2.S at low or high dose, single or two shots; about 5 received placebo; per-sample allocation not given. The investigators took samples on day 63 after the first vaccine or placebo injection. Sequencing used immunoSEQ multiplex PCR; TCRdb keeps in-frame clones, though not all of them. This sample has about 380,000 clones, with around four fifths found just once. Notes on the study in general: After vaccination, substantial breadth of spike-specific CD8+ and CD4+ responses was reported. Across vaccine and placebo recipients, the breadth of non-spike TCRs was similar.

V gave up 7 bases and J gave up 1 base; unmatched junction bases: 5. Germline V gene lookup returns CDR1 SGHRS and CDR2 YFSETQ. The CDR3 covers 15 residues. Notes on this clone: Its specificity is not known.

The specimen was peripheral blood, collected in a trial of Ad26.COV2.S vaccine versus placebo. The rearrangement joins TRBV5-1 to TRBJ2-3; 11 bases line up with TRBD2. The TCR was taken from a person aged 18-60 years who received the Ad26.COV2.S COVID-19 vaccine or a placebo. CDR3 sequence (DNA): TGCGCCAGCCGGACTAGCGGGTTCCGCACAGATACGCAGTATTTT. Translation: CASRTSGFRTDTQYF.